This T cell receptor beta chain was sequenced during a study of identical twins. General study results and limits: Alpha sequences out of frame and shared by twins had excess low generation probability. Conclusions came from cross-sectional statistical analysis, not from following the same donors. Cord blood's abundant beta clonotypes had fewer insertions, unlike memory repertoires.

This clonotype was seen at least ten times. Its target is unknown. V lost 6 bases and J lost 1, with 9 bases in between. Germline V gene sequence: CDR1 MDHEN, CDR2 SYDVKM. CDR3 length equals 14 residues. Carrying unique molecular identifiers, the cDNA also gained a universal primer site through template switching. TCRdb called the 5' RACE reads again in MiXCR, with one record for every CDR3 protein. The sample lists approximately 890,000 distinct CDR3 sequences, about 12% occurring once. The same specimen was also included in a second study, on yellow fever vaccine responses in identical twins.

The chain employs TRBV28 and TRBJ2-2; D not resolved. The sequenced sample was PBMCs. This receptor was identified in a woman aged 18-35 years in good health. The CDR3 sequence: CASSMQGNTGELFF. The CDR3, as DNA: TGTGCCAGCAGCATGCAAGGGAACACCGGGGAGCTGTTTTTT.